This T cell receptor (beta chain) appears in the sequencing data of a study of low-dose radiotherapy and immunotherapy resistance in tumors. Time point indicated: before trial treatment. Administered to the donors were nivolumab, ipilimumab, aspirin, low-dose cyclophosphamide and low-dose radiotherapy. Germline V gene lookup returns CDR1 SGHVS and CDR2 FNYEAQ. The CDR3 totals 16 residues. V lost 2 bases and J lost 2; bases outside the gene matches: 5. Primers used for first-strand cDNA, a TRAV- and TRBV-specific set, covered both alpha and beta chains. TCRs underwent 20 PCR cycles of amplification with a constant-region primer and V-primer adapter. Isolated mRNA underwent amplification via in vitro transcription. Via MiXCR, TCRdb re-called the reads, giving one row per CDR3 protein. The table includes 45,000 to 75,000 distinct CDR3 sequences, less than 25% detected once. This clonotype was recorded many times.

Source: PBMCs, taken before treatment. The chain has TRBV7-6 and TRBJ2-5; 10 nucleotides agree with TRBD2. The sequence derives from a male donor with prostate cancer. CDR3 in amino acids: CASSLTSGAGQETQYF. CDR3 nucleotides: TGTGCCAGCAGCTTAACTAGCGGGGCGGGACAAGAGACCCAGTACTTC. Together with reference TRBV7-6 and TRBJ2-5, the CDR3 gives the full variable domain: GAGVSQSPRYKVTKRGQDVALRCDPISGHVSLYWYRQALGQGPEFLTYFNYEAQQDKSGLPNDRFSAERPEGSISTLTIQRTEQRDSAMYRCASSLTSGAGQETQYFGPGTRLLVL.